The 25 T cell receptor beta chains reported below all come from one sample, sequenced in a study of T cell responses to AZD1222 COVID-19 vaccine. Profiling relied on immunoSEQ multiplex PCR, and the TCRdb table lists in-frame clones only, not all of them. The profile shows roughly 150,000 clones, more than 85% of them singletons. Sample: peripheral blood, taken 28 days after the second AZD1222 dose. The receptors come from an adult who received the AZD1222 COVID-19 vaccine.

The chain recombines TRBV3-1 (or the pseudogene TRBV3-2) with TRBJ2-6, with TRBD1 matching over 12 bases. The length of the CDR3 is 19 residues. V was pared by 6 bases and J by 1 base, with 10 bases of the junction left unmatched. In germline, CDR1 is LGHDT, CDR2 YNNKEL (reference sequence). CDR3 bases: TGTGCCAGCAGTTCCCTGGGGACAGGGGGCGCTTCTGGGGCCAACGTCCTGACTTTC. It encodes CASSSLGTGGASGANVLTF.

The chain uses TRBV5-1 and TRBJ2-5, with 10 bases aligning to TRBD1. The CDR3 is 14 amino acids. Losses at the gene ends were 4 bases for V and 4 bases for J; bases not matched to a gene: 4. Germline lookup yields CDR1 SGHRS and CDR2 YFSETQ. CDR3 DNA: TGCGCCAGCAGCCCGGGACAGGGGATAGAGACCCAGTACTTC. It specifies CASSPGQGIETQYF.

This chain links TRBV28 with TRBJ1-5; no definite D call. Between the trimmed V and J ends, which lost 1 base and 3 bases, there was a span of 7 bases. Germline V gives CDR1 MDHEN, CDR2 SYDVKM. The CDR3 is made up of 14 amino acids. CDR3 nucleotides: TGTGCCAGCAGTTTATCGGCAGCCAATCAGCCCCAGCATTTT. It yields the protein CASSLSAANQPQHF. Together with reference TRBV28 and TRBJ1-5, the CDR3 gives the full variable domain: DVKVTQSSRYLVKRTGEKVFLECVQDMDHENMFWYRQDPGLGLRLIYFSYDVKMKEKGDIPEGYSVSREKKERFSLILESASTNQTSMYLCASSLSAANQPQHFGDGTRLSIL.

The rearrangement uses TRBV12-3 or TRBV12-4 and TRBJ1-2; D remains ambiguous. The CDR3 contains 13 residues. V was pared by 1 base and J by 7 bases, with 10 bases between. The CDR3 DNA sequence: TGTGCCAGCAGTTTAGGGACCGATCTTGGCTACACCTTC. Amino acids: CASSLGTDLGYTF.

V usage is TRBV29-1 and J usage is TRBJ1-5; no clear D. V was cut by 5 bases and J by 9 bases, with 14 bases left in between. The CDR3 runs to 12 residues. Per the germline V gene, CDR1 is SQVTM and CDR2 is ANQGSEA. CDR3 residues: CSVRSGSGPQHF. In DNA, the CDR3 is TGCAGCGTTCGATCCGGTTCTGGGCCCCAGCATTTT.

The chain joins TRBV21-1 to TRBJ2-2; the table gives TRBD1 as D, unverified against the DNA. TRBV21-1 is designated a pseudogene. The CDR3 consists of 17 residues. Written as DNA, the CDR3 is TGTGCCAGCAGCAAGACCAGGGGGCCCCGGAACACCGGGGAGCTGTTTTTT. Encoded protein: CASSKTRGPRNTGELFF.

The rearrangement uses TRBV25-1 and TRBJ2-6; D gene uncertain. V was pared by 4 bases and J by 1 base, with 2 bases between. The length of the CDR3 is 13 residues. CDR1 is MGHDK, CDR2 SYGVNS, per germline. CDR3 residues: CASSVSGANVLTF. DNA of the CDR3: TGTGCCAGCAGTGTTTCTGGGGCCAACGTCCTGACTTTC.

The V and J genes are TRBV4-1 and TRBJ2-1; D unclear. The CDR3 totals 15 residues. The germline V gene has CDR1 MGHRA and CDR2 YSYEKL. V gave up 0 bases and J gave up 10 bases, with 16 bases separating them. DNA for the CDR3: TGCGCCAGCAGCCAAGAAAGCGCAGGTTTGAAGGAGCAGTTCTTC. This encodes CASSQESAGLKEQFF.

V usage is TRBV5-1 and J usage is TRBJ2-5, with 8 bases aligning to TRBD1. The CDR3 sequence is 16 residues long. Germline loops: CDR1 SGHRS, CDR2 YFSETQ. The trim removed 4 bases at V and 5 bases at J, leaving 13 bases unmatched. CDR3 protein: CASSAQTGVIGETQYF. The CDR3 nucleotides read TGCGCCAGCAGCGCCCAGACAGGGGTTATAGGGGAGACCCAGTACTTC.

The chain has TRBV3-1 (or the pseudogene TRBV3-2) and TRBJ2-3, with TRBD1 matching 9 bases. CDR3 length equals 18 residues. Germline V gives CDR1 LGHDT, CDR2 YNNKEL (reference sequence). Trimming took 0 bases from V and 2 from J; bases not matched to a gene: 9. The CDR3 sequence: CASSQDWGTGISTDTQYF. The CDR3 DNA sequence: TGTGCCAGCAGCCAAGATTGGGGGACAGGGATTTCCACAGATACGCAGTATTTT.

This rearrangement joins TRBV2 to TRBJ1-2; 12 nucleotides align to TRBD1. The CDR3 sequence is 15 residues long. The V segment lost 2 bases and the J segment 7 bases; nucleotides outside the gene matches: 5. The germline gives CDR1 SNHLY, CDR2 FYNNEI. CDR3 amino acids: CASSELGQGASGYTF. The CDR3 DNA reads TGTGCCAGCAGTGAACTGGGACAGGGGGCGAGTGGCTACACCTTC. Full variable domain (rest looked up from reference TRBV2 and TRBJ1-2): EPEVTQTPSHQVTQMGQEVILRCVPISNHLYFYWYRQILGQKVEFLVSFYNNEISEKSEIFDDQFSVERPDGSNFTLKIRSTKLEDSAMYFCASSELGQGASGYTFGSGTRLTVV.

The chain couples TRBV5-4 to TRBJ2-5, with a tentative D call TRBD2 (6 bases). Per the germline V gene, CDR1 is SGHNT and CDR2 is YYREEE (reference sequence). The V end lost 0 bases, the J end lost 5 bases, and 17 bases lay between the germline ends. The CDR3 length is 16 residues. The CDR3: CASSLGGASGGETQYF. For the CDR3, the DNA is TGTGCCAGCAGCTTGGGCGGGGCCTCTGGCGGGGAGACCCAGTACTTC.

The chain uses TRBV2 and TRBJ2-7; 7 bases are shared with TRBD1. CDR1 and CDR2 (germline): SNHLY, FYNNEI. J lost 3 bases, V lost 2 bases, and 7 bases had no gene match. The CDR3 runs 15 residues. CDR3 sequence reads: CASSERGTEIYEQYF. The CDR3 DNA follows: TGTGCCAGCAGTGAAAGAGGGACAGAAATCTACGAGCAGTACTTC. The whole variable domain, remainder taken from reference TRBV2 and TRBJ2-7, is EPEVTQTPSHQVTQMGQEVILRCVPISNHLYFYWYRQILGQKVEFLVSFYNNEISEKSEIFDDQFSVERPDGSNFTLKIRSTKLEDSAMYFCASSERGTEIYEQYFGPGTRLTVT.

Only one count was recorded for this clone. V usage is TRBV6-2 or TRBV6-3 and J usage is TRBJ2-2; D ambiguous. The germline gives CDR1 MNHEY, CDR2 SVGEGT. With 0 bases removed from V and 5 bases from J, the gap between germline ends came to 7 bases. The CDR3 consists of 14 residues. For the CDR3, the DNA is TGTGCCAGCAGTTACTCGAGAAGAACCGGGGAGCTGTTTTTT. The encoded protein is CASSYSRRTGELFF.

V and J are TRBV5-5 and TRBJ1-2; 8 bases line up with TRBD1. V was clipped by 4 bases and J by 4 bases; unmatched bases: 9. CDR3 size: 15 residues. CDR1 is SGHKS, CDR2 YYEKEE, per germline (reference sequence). This chain's CDR3 is CASSNPGGSIYGYTF. The CDR3 region has the DNA TGTGCCAGCAGCAATCCAGGGGGCTCTATCTATGGCTACACCTTC.

The V and J genes are TRBV19 and TRBJ1-1; D is perhaps TRBD1 (5 bases). Trimming pared 2 bases from V and 8 bases from J, leaving 12 bases between. This CDR3 region has 13 residues. Germline V CDR1 and CDR2: LNHDA, SQIVND (reference sequence). The CDR3 loop is CASSILPGPEAFF. The CDR3 DNA reads TGTGCCAGTAGTATACTTCCAGGGCCCGAAGCTTTCTTT. The full variable domain, in which reference TRBV19 and TRBJ1-1 provide the parts outside the CDR3, is DGGITQSPKYLFRKEGQNVTLSCEQNLNHDAMYWYRQDPGQGLRLIYYSQIVNDFQKGDIAEGYSVSREKKESFPLTVTSAQKNPTAFYLCASSILPGPEAFFGQGTRLTVV.

The chain is built from TRBV13 and TRBJ1-1; possibly TRBD1 for D (5 bases). Trimming shortened V by 5 bases and J by 1 base, and 23 bases separated the two germline ends. Germline loops: CDR1 PRHDT, CDR2 FYEKMQ (reference sequence). This CDR3 has 18 amino acids. The CDR3 sequence is CASSDPRQGLPENTEAFF. The CDR3 DNA follows: TGTGCCAGCAGCGATCCGCGTCAGGGACTTCCAGAGAACACTGAAGCTTTCTTT.

The chain combines TRBV7-9 with TRBJ2-1; 11 nucleotides agree with TRBD2. The CDR3 has 17 residues. Per germline, CDR1 SEHNR and CDR2 FQNEAQ (reference sequence). V trimming: 0 bases; J trimming: 5 bases; junction bases outside the gene matches: 6. CDR3 nucleotides: TGTGCCAGCAGCTTAGCGCAAGGGACTAGCGGACACAATGAGCAGTTCTTC. Translated: CASSLAQGTSGHNEQFF.

Here the CDR3 reads CASGPGDPGKSEAFF. CDR3 bases: TGTGCTAGTGGTCCGGGCGATCCGGGTAAGTCTGAAGCTTTCTTT. This chain connects TRBV12-5 to TRBJ1-1; unclear D gene. The CDR3 totals 15 residues. V was cut by 5 bases and J by 6 bases, with 19 bases left in between. CDR1 and CDR2 (germline): LGHNT, FRNRAP.

The gene calls are TRBV4-3 and TRBJ2-7; D could derive from TRBD1 or TRBD2 (5 bases each). Trimming took 4 bases from V and 7 from J, leaving 14 bases between them. Germline V gene lookup returns CDR1 LGHNA and CDR2 YSLEER. The CDR3 spans 13 residues. The CDR3 here is CASSLLSGREQYF. The CDR3, as DNA: TGCGCCAGCAGCCTACTGTCGGGGCGAGAGCAGTACTTC.

The CDR3 region has the DNA TGTGCCAGCAGCCTCGGGGTAGGGAGCTACGAGCAGTACTTC. This gives the protein CASSLGVGSYEQYF. V and J are TRBV3-1 (or the pseudogene TRBV3-2) and TRBJ2-7; D is possibly TRBD2 (5 bases). The CDR3 length is 14 residues. Trimming took 4 bases from V and 3 from J, leaving 13 bases between them. Germline CDR1 and CDR2: LGHDT and YNNKEL (reference sequence).

The genes are TRBV10-3 and TRBJ2-3; D unclear. Germline V lookup: CDR1 ENHRY, CDR2 SYGVKD. Trimming cost V 7 bases and J 0 bases, with 8 bases left between them. This CDR3 is 13 amino acids long. This CDR3 reads CAITPSSTDTQYF. CDR3 bases: TGTGCCATCACCCCATCAAGCACAGATACGCAGTATTTT.

J is TRBJ1-6 and V is TRBV18; D unresolved. This CDR3 has 15 amino acids. V lost 0 bases and J lost 3, with 6 bases in between. Germline CDR1 is KGHSH and CDR2 is LQKENI. The CDR3 loop is CASSPPGNYNSPLHF. The CDR3 DNA is TGTGCCAGCTCACCACCGGGCAACTATAATTCACCCCTCCACTTT.

The chain links TRBV7-6 to TRBJ2-2, with TRBD1 matching 7 bases. Losses at the gene ends were 8 bases for V and 7 bases for J; bases not matched to a gene: 4. This CDR3 region has 12 residues. The germline V gene encodes CDR1 SGHVS and CDR2 FNYEAQ. The CDR3 bases are TGTGCCAGCCGGGACAGTATCGGGGAGCTGTTTTTT. Amino acid sequence: CASRDSIGELFF.

The V gene is TRBV11-3, the J gene TRBJ2-1; 7 bases line up with TRBD2. The CDR3 is 15 amino acids. Trimming cost V 5 bases and J 4 bases; bases outside gene matches: 8. Germline CDR1 reads SGHNT; CDR2 reads YENEEA. CDR3: CASSPQISGYNEQFF. CDR3 nucleotides: TGTGCCAGCAGCCCGCAGATTAGCGGGTACAATGAGCAGTTCTTC.